What follows is one T cell receptor beta chain and its context. The antigen is not known. The data are from a study of cytomegalovirus exposure and HLA in healthy donors. In the study overall: The approximately 130 validation repertoires matched the roughly 700 first-cohort repertoires in platform, a later analysis reported. The study's findings and limits: CMV antigen specificity was confirmed in vitro for a few CMV-associated chains. The study designated fewer than 200 TCR beta chains cytomegalovirus-associated.

Measured with immunoSEQ multiplex PCR; TCRdb has only the in-frame clones, and not every one. The sample records under 200,000 clones, 90% to 97% being singletons. Between the trimmed V and J ends, which lost 5 bases and 1 base, there was a span of 10 bases. Germline V lookup: CDR1 SGHAT, CDR2 FQNNGV. CDR3 size: 14 residues. The chain has TRBV11-2 and TRBJ2-3; no firm D call. The sample comprised PBMCs. The receptor comes from a woman in her late teens or twenties in good health and CMV-seronegative. As DNA, the CDR3 is TGTGCCAGCAGCCGACTGATACGCACAGATACGCAGTATTTT. It codes for CASSRLIRTDTQYF.